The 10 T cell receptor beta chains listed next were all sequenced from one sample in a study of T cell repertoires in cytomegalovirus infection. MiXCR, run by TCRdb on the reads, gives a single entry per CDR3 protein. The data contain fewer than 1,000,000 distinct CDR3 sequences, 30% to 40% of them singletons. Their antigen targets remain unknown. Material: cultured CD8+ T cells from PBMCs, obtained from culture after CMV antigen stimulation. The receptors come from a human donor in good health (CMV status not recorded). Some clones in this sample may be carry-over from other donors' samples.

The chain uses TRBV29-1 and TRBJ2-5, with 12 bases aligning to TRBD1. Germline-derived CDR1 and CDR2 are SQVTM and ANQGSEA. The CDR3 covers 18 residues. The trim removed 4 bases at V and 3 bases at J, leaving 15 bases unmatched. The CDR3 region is CSVVLWDRGLRSEETQYF. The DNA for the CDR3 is TGCAGCGTTGTCTTGTGGGACAGGGGGCTGCGTAGTGAAGAGACCCAGTACTTC.

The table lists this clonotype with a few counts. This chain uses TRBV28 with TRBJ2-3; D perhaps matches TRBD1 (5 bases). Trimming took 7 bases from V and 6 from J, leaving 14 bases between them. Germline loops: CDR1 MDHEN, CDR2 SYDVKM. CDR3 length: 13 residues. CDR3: CASTERGFDTQYF. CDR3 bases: TGTGCCAGCACCGAAAGGGGATTTGATACGCAGTATTTT. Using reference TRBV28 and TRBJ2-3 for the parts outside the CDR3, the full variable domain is DVKVTQSSRYLVKRTGEKVFLECVQDMDHENMFWYRQDPGLGLRLIYFSYDVKMKEKGDIPEGYSVSREKKERFSLILESASTNQTSMYLCASTERGFDTQYFGPGTRLTVL.

The CDR3 DNA sequence: TGTGCCAGCAGAGGGACTAGCGGGGGCCGAAGCACAGATACGCAGTATTTT. This translates into CASRGTSGGRSTDTQYF. V gene TRBV6-8 combines with J gene TRBJ2-3; 14 bases line up with TRBD2. V was pared by 6 bases and J by 0 bases, with 5 bases of the junction left unmatched. Germline-derived CDR1 and CDR2 are MNHGY and SAAAGT. This CDR3 spans 17 amino acids.

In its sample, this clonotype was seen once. CDR3 in DNA: TGTGCCAGCAGCATGTCGGGACAGCCGATTGCCTATGGCTACACCTTC. Translation gives CASSMSGQPIAYGYTF. This sequence joins TRBV27 and TRBJ1-2, with 7 bases aligning to TRBD1. Germline V gives CDR1 MNHEY, CDR2 SMNVEV (reference sequence). The CDR3 is 16 residues long. Trimming took 6 bases from V and 4 from J; bases not matched to a gene: 14.

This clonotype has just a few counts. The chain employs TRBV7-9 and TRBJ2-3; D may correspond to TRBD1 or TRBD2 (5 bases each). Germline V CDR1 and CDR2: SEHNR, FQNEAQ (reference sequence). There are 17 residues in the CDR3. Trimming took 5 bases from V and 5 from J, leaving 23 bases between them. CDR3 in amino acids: CASSPGRGYQGEDTQYF. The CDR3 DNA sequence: TGTGCCAGCAGCCCTGGTCGGGGATACCAAGGGGAAGATACGCAGTATTTT.

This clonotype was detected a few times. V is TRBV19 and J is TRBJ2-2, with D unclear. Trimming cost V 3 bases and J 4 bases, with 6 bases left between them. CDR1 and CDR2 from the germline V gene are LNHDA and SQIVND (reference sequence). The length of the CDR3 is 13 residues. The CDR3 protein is CASSMHTTGELFF. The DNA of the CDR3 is TGTGCCAGTAGTATGCACACCACCGGGGAGCTGTTTTTT.

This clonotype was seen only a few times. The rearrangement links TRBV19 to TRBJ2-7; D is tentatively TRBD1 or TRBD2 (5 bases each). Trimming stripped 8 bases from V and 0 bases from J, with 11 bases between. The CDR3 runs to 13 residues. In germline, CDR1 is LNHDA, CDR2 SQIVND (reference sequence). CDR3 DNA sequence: TGTGCCAGTTGTGGGGGTACCTCCTACGAGCAGTACTTC. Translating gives CASCGGTSYEQYF. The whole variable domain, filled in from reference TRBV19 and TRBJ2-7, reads DGGITQSPKYLFRKEGQNVTLSCEQNLNHDAMYWYRQDPGQGLRLIYYSQIVNDFQKGDIAEGYSVSREKKESFPLTVTSAQKNPTAFYLCASCGGTSYEQYFGPGTRLTVT.

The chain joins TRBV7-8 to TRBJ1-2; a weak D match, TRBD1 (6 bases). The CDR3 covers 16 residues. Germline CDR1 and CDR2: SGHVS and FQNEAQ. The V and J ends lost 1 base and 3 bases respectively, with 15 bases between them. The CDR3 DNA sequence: TGTGCCAGCAGCTTAGACCGGACAGCCTCTTACTATGGCTACACCTTC. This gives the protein CASSLDRTASYYGYTF.

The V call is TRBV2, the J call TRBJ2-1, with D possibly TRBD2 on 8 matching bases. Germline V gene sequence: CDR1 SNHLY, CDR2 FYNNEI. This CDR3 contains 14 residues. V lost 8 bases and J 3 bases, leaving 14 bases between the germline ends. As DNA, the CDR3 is TGTGCCAGCCCCGGGGGGGACAGCTACAATGAGCAGTTCTTC. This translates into CASPGGDSYNEQFF.

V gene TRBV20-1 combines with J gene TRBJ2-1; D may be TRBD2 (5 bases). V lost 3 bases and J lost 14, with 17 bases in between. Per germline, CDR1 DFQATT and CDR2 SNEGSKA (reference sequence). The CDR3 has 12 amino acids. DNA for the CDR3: TGCAGTGCTAGGAAGTCCGGGAAGATAGAGTTCTTC. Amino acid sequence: CSARKSGKIEFF.